The following is a T cell receptor beta chain sequence with its context. MiXCR, run by TCRdb on the RT-PCR reads, gives a single entry per CDR3 protein. The table includes roughly 550,000 distinct CDR3 sequences, around 21% detected once. The V end was cut by 4 bases, the J end by 3 bases, with 16 bases between. CDR1 and CDR2 from the germline V gene are SGHTA and FQGNSA. The CDR3 sequence is 15 residues long. These data are taken from a study of response to subunit inactivated influenza vaccine. These sequences were also reported in another study, on T cells expressing NK-cell markers. From that study: A 5'RACE template switching approach incorporating UMIs was used to make TCR beta cDNA.

The chain carries TRBV7-2 and TRBJ2-7; TRBD2 is a possible D gene (5 bases). The TCR was taken from a man in his forties or fifties who received an inactivated influenza vaccine. The sequencing here drew on CD4+ T cells sorted from PBMCs, taken about 13 days after vaccination. The CDR3 DNA reads as TGTGCCAGCAGCTCGTCCGGGATTCCCTACTACGAGCAGTACTTC. Encoded protein: CASSSSGIPYYEQYF.